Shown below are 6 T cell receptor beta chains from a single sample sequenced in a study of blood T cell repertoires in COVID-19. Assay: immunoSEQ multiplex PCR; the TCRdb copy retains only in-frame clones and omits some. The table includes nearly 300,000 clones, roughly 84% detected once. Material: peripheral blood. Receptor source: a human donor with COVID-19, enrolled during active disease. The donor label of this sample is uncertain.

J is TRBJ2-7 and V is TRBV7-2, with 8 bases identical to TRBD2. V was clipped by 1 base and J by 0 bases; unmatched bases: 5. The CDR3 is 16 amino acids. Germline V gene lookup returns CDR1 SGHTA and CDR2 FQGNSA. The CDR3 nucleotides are TGTGCCAGCAGCTTAGGACCCAGCGGGAGCTCCTACGAGCAGTACTTC. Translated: CASSLGPSGSSYEQYF.

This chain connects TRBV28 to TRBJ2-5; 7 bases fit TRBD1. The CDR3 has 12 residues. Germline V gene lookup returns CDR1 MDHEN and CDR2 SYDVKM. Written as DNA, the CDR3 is TGTGTCTCGACAGGGTGGGAGAGGGCCCAGTACTTC. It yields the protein CVSTGWERAQYF.

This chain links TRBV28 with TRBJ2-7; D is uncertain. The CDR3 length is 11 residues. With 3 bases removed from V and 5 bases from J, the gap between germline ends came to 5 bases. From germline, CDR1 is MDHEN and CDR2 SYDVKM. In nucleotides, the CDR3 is TGTGCCAGCAGTTTTATAAACGAGCAGTACTTC. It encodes CASSFINEQYF.

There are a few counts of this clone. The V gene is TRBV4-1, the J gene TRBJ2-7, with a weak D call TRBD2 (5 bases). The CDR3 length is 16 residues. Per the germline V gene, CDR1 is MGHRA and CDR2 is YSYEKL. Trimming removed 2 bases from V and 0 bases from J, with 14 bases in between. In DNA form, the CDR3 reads TGCGCCAGCAGCCAATCCGGGCAGCGGAGCTCCTACGAGCAGTACTTC. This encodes CASSQSGQRSSYEQYF.

CDR3 residues: CASSQGQGGEKLFF. CDR3 in DNA: TGCGCCAGCAGCCAGGGACAGGGTGGGGAAAAACTGTTTTTT. This rearrangement joins TRBV4-1 to TRBJ1-4; 9 positions match TRBD1. CDR3 length: 14 residues. Germline lookup yields CDR1 MGHRA and CDR2 YSYEKL. V shed 3 bases, J shed 8 bases, and the junction held 4 bases outside the gene matches.

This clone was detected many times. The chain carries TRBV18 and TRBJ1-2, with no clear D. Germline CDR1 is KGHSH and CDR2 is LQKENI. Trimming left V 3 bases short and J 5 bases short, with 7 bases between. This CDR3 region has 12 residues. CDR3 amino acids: CASSPGLYGYTF. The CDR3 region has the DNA TGTGCCAGCTCACCCGGTCTTTATGGCTACACCTTC.